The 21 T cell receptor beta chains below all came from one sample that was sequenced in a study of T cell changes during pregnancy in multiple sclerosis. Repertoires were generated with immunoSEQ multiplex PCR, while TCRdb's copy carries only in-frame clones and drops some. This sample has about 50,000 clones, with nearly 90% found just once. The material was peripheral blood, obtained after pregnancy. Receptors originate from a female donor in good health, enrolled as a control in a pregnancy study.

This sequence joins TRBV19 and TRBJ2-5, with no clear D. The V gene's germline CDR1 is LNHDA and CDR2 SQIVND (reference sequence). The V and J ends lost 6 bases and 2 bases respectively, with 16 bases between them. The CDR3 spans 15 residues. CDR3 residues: CASRHSSRNQETQYF. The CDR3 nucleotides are TGTGCCAGTAGACATTCTTCTCGAAATCAAGAGACCCAGTACTTC.

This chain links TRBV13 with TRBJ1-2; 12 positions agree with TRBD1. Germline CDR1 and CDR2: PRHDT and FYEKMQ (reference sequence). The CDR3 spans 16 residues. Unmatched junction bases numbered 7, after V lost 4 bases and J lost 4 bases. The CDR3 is CASSSGTGGAVYGYTF. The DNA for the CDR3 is TGTGCCAGCAGCTCCGGGACAGGGGGCGCGGTCTATGGCTACACCTTC.

DNA for the CDR3: TGTGCCAGCAGCCCCGGGACAGACTATGGCTACACCTTC. Protein: CASSPGTDYGYTF. This chain connects TRBV25-1 to TRBJ1-2; 7 bases align to TRBD1. Germline V gene lookup returns CDR1 MGHDK and CDR2 SYGVNS. The junction had 4 bases not matched to a gene; V was cut back by 6 bases and J by 3 bases. The CDR3 is 13 residues long.

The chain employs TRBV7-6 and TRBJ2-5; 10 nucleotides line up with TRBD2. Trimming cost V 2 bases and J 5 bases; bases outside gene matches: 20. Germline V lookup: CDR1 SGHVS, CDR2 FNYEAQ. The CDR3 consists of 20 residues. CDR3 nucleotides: TGTGCCAGCAGCTTAAGCTTCCTAGCGGGGGCCAAGGACCCCCACGAGACCCAGTACTTC. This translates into CASSLSFLAGAKDPHETQYF.

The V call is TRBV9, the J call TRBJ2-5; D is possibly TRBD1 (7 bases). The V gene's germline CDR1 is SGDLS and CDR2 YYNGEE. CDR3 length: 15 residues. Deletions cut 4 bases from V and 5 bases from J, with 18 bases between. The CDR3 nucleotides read TGTGCCAGCAGCATTCGACAGGGAGGTCCGGAGACCCAGTACTTC. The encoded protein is CASSIRQGGPETQYF.

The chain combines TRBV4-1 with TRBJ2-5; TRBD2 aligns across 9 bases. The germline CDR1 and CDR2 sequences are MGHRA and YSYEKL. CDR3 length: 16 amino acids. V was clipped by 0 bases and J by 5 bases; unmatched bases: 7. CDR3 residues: CASSQDRLAGYETQYF. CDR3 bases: TGCGCCAGCAGCCAAGATCGGCTAGCGGGATACGAGACCCAGTACTTC.

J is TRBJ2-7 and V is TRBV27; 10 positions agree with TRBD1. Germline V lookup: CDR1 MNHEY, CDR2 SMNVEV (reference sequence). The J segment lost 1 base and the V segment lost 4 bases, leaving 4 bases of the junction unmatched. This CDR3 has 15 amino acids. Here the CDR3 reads CASSSLGQGSYEQYF. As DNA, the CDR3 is TGTGCCAGCAGTTCACTGGGACAGGGGTCCTACGAGCAGTACTTC.

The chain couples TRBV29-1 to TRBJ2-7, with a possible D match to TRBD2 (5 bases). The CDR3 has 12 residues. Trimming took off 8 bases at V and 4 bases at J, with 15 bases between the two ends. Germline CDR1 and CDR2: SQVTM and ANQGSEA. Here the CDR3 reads CSYNGEGYEQYF. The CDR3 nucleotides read TGCAGCTATAACGGAGAGGGTTACGAGCAGTACTTC.

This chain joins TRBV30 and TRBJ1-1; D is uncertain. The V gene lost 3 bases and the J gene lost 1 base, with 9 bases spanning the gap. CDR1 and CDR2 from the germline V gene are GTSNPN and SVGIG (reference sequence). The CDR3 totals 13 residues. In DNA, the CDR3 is TGTGCCTGGAGCTACTTAGCGAACACTGAAGCTTTCTTT. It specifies CAWSYLANTEAFF.

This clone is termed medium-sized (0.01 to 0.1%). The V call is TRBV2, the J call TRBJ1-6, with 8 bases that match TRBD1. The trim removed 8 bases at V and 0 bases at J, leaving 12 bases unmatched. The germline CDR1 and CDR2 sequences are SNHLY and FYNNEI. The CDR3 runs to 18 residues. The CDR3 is CASGSDRGDSSYNSPLHF. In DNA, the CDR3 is TGTGCCAGCGGCTCCGACAGGGGCGACAGCTCCTATAATTCACCCCTCCACTTT. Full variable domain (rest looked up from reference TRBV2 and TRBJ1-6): EPEVTQTPSHQVTQMGQEVILRCVPISNHLYFYWYRQILGQKVEFLVSFYNNEISEKSEIFDDQFSVERPDGSNFTLKIRSTKLEDSAMYFCASGSDRGDSSYNSPLHFGNGTRLTVT.

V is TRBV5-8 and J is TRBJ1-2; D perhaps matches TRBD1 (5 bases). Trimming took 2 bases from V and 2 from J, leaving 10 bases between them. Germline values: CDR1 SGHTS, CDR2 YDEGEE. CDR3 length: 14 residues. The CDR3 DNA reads TGTGCCAGCAGCTTCTTACAGGCGAACTATGGCTACACCTTC. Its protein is CASSFLQANYGYTF. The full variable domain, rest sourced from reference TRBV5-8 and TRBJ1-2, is EAGVTQSPTHLIKTRGQQATLRCSPISGHTSVYWYQQALGLGLQFLLWYDEGEERNRGNFPPRFSGRQFPNYSSELNVNALELEDSALYLCASSFLQANYGYTFGSGTRLTVV.

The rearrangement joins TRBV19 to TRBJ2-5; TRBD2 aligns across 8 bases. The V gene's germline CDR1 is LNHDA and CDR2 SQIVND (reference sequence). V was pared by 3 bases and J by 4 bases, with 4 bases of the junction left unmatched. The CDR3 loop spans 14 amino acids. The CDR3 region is CASSISGGSETQYF. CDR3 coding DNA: TGTGCCAGTAGTATCAGCGGGGGTTCAGAGACCCAGTACTTC.

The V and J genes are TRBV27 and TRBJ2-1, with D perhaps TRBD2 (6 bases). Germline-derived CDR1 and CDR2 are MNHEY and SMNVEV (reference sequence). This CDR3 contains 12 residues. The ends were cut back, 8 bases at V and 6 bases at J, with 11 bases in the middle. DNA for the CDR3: TGTGCCAGCCAACTAGCCCCCAATGAGCAGTTCTTC. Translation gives CASQLAPNEQFF.

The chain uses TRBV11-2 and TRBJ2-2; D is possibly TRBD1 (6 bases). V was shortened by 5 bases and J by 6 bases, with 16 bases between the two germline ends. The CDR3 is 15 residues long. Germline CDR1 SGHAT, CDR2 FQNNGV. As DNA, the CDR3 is TGTGCCAGCAGCCTCAGTACAGGGAAGGCCGGGGAGCTGTTTTTT. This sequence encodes CASSLSTGKAGELFF.

The CDR3 nucleotides are TGTGCCAGTGGTACCCCCCCGGGGTCAAGCGGGAGGGCCTACGAGCAGTACTTC. It encodes CASGTPPGSSGRAYEQYF. The rearrangement joins TRBV27 to TRBJ2-7; 10 bases fit TRBD2. Germline CDR1 is MNHEY and CDR2 is SMNVEV (reference sequence). This CDR3 region has 18 residues. J lost 2 bases, V lost 9 bases, and 19 bases had no gene match.

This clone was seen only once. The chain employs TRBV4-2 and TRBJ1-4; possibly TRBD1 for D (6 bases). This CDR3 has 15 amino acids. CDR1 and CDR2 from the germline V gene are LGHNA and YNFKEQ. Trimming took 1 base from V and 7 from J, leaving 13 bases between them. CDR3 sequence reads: CASSQGGGLGEKLFF. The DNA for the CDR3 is TGTGCCAGCAGCCAAGGGGGGGGGCTGGGTGAAAAACTGTTTTTT.

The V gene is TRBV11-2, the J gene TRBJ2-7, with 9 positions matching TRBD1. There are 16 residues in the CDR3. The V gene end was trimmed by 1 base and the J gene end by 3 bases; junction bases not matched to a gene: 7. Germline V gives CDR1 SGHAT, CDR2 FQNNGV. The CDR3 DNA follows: TGTGCCAGCAGCTTAGGGCCCCCGGGACAGGGCTACGAGCAGTACTTC. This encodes CASSLGPPGQGYEQYF.

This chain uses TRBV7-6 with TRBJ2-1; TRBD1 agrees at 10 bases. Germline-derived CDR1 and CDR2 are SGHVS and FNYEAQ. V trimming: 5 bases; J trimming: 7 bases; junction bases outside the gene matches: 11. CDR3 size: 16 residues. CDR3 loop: CASSAVPGQGRNEQFF. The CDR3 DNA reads TGTGCCAGCAGCGCTGTTCCGGGACAGGGGAGGAATGAGCAGTTCTTC.

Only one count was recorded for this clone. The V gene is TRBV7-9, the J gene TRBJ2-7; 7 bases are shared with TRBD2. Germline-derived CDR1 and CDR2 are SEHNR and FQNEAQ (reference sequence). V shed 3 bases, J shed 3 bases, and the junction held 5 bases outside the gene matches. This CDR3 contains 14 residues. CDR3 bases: TGTGCCAGCAGCTTTAGCGGGCCCAACTACGAGCAGTACTTC. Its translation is CASSFSGPNYEQYF.

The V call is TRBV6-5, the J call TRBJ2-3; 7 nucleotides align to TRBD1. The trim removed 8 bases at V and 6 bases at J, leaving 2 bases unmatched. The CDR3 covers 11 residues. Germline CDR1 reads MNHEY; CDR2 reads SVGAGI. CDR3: CASQQGDTQYF. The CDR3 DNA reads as TGTGCCAGCCAACAGGGGGATACGCAGTATTTT.

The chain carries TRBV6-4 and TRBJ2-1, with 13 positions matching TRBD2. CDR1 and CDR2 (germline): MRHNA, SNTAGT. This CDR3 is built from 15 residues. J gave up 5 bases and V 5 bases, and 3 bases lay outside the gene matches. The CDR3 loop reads CASSKTSGGNNEQFF. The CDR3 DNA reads TGTGCCAGCAGTAAGACTAGCGGGGGGAACAATGAGCAGTTCTTC.